This T cell receptor beta chain was retrieved from a study of T cell repertoires in cytomegalovirus infection. Study in general: CMV infection plus the matching HLA type was flagged by public TCR beta signatures. Study-wide results and limits: Cumulative public TCR beta family frequency identified carriers of CMV plus the relevant HLA. The ex vivo response showed dominance by HLA-C-restricted CMV-specific TCR beta clonotypes.

MiXCR was run by TCRdb on the reads, yielding one entry per CDR3 protein. The sample has a few hundred thousand distinct CDR3 sequences; under 25% are singletons. In germline, CDR1 is SQVTM, CDR2 ANQGSEA. CDR3 length equals 11 residues. V lost 6 bases and J lost 4, with 9 bases in between. Regarding this clonotype: Its target is not known.

What was sequenced was CD8+ T cells from PBMCs. The clonotype originates from a human donor in good health (CMV status not recorded). Some clones in this sample may be carry-over from other donors' samples. The chain has TRBV29-1 and TRBJ1-2, with D possibly matching TRBD1 (5 bases). CDR3 sequence: CSVREAYGYTF. CDR3 nucleotide sequence: TGCAGCGTCAGGGAAGCCTATGGCTACACCTTC.